The present TCR beta chain was sequenced within a study of blood T cell repertoires in COVID-19. For the study at large: The study drew acute and convalescent COVID-19 samples from the United States, Italy and Spain. The analysed material was cDNA or gDNA that came from T cells, B-cell-depleted T cells, or PBMCs.

Authors' data handling: Nucleated cell counts were estimated from reference gene primer amplification. Using immunoSEQ multiplex PCR, the repertoire was profiled, and TCRdb retains in-frame clones only, with some absent. The DNA gave D and trimming, while V, J and clone size come from that table. The data contain fewer than 110,000 clones, about 92% of them singletons. Germline CDR1 and CDR2: SGHNT and YENEEA. The length of the CDR3 is 16 residues. Unmatched junction bases numbered 3, after V lost 5 bases and J lost 0 bases. The TCR was taken from a woman aged 80 or over in a cohort sampled during active COVID-19. Sequencing was performed on peripheral blood. The chain employs TRBV11-3 and TRBJ2-5; 13 nucleotides line up with TRBD2. This CDR3 reads CASSPGLAGHQETQYF. The CDR3 coding sequence is TGTGCCAGCAGCCCGGGACTAGCGGGGCACCAAGAGACCCAGTACTTC.